In its sample, the clone carrying this TCR beta chain was seen a few times. What it binds is unknown. This CDR3 has 14 amino acids. The J segment lost 4 bases and the V segment lost 6 bases, leaving 7 bases of the junction unmatched. Germline CDR1 KGHSH, CDR2 LQKENI. TCRdb ran MiXCR on the 5' RACE reads and lists one entry per CDR3 protein. The data contain 200,000 to 250,000 distinct CDR3 sequences, 7.5% of them seen just once; the ten biggest clones take up around 1.8%. The donors were all healthy and Caucasian. This entry comes from a study of identical twins. The study's findings and limits: Twin-shared out-of-frame alpha sequences were enriched for low generation probability. Models predicted too little out-of-frame TCR alpha sharing in monozygotic twins. Fewer insertions were carried by abundant cord blood beta clonotypes, but none was seen in memory repertoires.

These data were also reused for a study on yellow fever vaccine responses in identical twins.

This receptor was identified in a woman aged 18-29 years in good health. Sequencing used memory (CD45RO+) T cells sorted from blood. The rearrangement uses TRBV18 and TRBJ1-2; 8 bases are shared with TRBD1. CDR3: CASSIGQGAYGYTF. Here the CDR3 DNA reads TGTGCCAGCTCTATTGGACAGGGAGCCTATGGCTACACCTTC.